Below, 5 T cell receptor beta chains from the same sample are listed, as sequenced in a study of T-cell memory formation after mild COVID-19. MiXCR, applied by TCRdb to the 5' RACE reads, yields one record per CDR3 protein. Of more than 300,000 distinct CDR3 sequences in the sample, roughly an eighth were seen once. Material: PBMCs or a T cell subset sorted from them (not recorded which). All receptors derive from a man aged 18 to 30 who had mild COVID-19 (a few samples of this study predate the infection). Cell type and time point are not known.

This clonotype was seen many times. CDR3 sequence: CASRQSGAADTQYF. CDR3 bases: TGTGCCAGCAGACAGAGCGGGGCTGCAGATACGCAGTATTTT. V usage is TRBV7-2 and J usage is TRBJ2-3, with 7 bases lining up with TRBD2. The CDR3 runs 14 residues. Germline V gene lookup returns CDR1 SGHTA and CDR2 FQGNSA. V lost 6 bases and J lost 4; bases outside the gene matches: 7.

In regard to this clonotype: One end of the junction does not line up with germline, which may come from a read error. The gene calls are TRBV6-2 or TRBV6-3 and TRBJ1-1, with 8 bases aligning to TRBD1. This CDR3 spans 11 amino acids. Germline CDR1 and CDR2: MNHEY and SVGEGT. CDR3 amino acids: CASSQGPTGVF. CDR3 DNA sequence: TGTGCCAGCAGCCAGGGGCCGACAGGGGTATTT.

This clonotype came up a few times. The chain combines TRBV12-3 or TRBV12-4 with TRBJ2-3, with a tentative D call TRBD2 (6 bases). V was pared by 4 bases and J by 4 bases, with 18 bases between. CDR3 length: 16 amino acids. CDR3 in amino acids: CASSSFLAIGADTQYF. The CDR3 DNA sequence: TGTGCCAGCAGTTCCTTCCTAGCGATCGGCGCAGATACGCAGTATTTT.

This chain connects TRBV28 to TRBJ2-3; TRBD2 is a possible D gene (5 bases). In germline, CDR1 is MDHEN, CDR2 SYDVKM. This CDR3 is built from 13 residues. V was cut by 7 bases and J by 3 bases, with 11 bases left in between. The CDR3 region is CASTTVATDTQYF. CDR3 DNA: TGTGCCAGCACCACGGTAGCGACAGATACGCAGTATTTT. Filled out from reference TRBV28 and TRBJ2-3, the complete variable domain reads DVKVTQSSRYLVKRTGEKVFLECVQDMDHENMFWYRQDPGLGLRLIYFSYDVKMKEKGDIPEGYSVSREKKERFSLILESASTNQTSMYLCASTTVATDTQYFGPGTRLTVL.

This clonotype appeared many times. V gene TRBV6-5 combines with J gene TRBJ2-1; weak D call: TRBD1 (6 bases). V shed 0 bases and J shed 8 bases, with 14 bases lying between them. This CDR3 is 15 amino acids long. CDR1 is MNHEY, CDR2 SVGAGI, per germline. The CDR3 is CASSYSQGRTDEQFF. The CDR3 coding sequence is TGTGCCAGCAGTTACTCGCAGGGGCGAACCGATGAGCAGTTCTTC.